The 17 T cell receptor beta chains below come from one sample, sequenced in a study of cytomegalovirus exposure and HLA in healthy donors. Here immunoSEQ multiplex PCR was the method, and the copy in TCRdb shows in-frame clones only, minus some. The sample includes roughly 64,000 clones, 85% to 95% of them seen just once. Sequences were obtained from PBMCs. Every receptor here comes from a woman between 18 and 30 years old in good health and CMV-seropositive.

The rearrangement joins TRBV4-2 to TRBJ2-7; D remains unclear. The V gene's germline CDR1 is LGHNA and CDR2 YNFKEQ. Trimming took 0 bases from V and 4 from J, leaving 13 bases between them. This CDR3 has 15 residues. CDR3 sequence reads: CASSQETEPPYEQYF. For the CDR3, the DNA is TGTGCCAGCAGCCAAGAGACTGAGCCACCTTACGAGCAGTACTTC.

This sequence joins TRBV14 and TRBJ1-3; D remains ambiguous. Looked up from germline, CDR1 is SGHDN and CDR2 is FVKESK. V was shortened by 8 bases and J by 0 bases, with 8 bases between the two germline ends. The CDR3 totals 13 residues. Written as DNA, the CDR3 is TGTGCCAGCCGCCCGGGCTCTGGAAACACCATATATTTT. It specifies CASRPGSGNTIYF.

The CDR3 DNA sequence: TGTGCCAGCAGTTTACGGGGAGATTTTGGCAATGAGCAGTTCTTC. Encoded protein: CASSLRGDFGNEQFF. The chain recombines TRBV27 with TRBJ2-1; D might be TRBD2 (5 bases). Germline CDR1 MNHEY, CDR2 SMNVEV (reference sequence). The CDR3 is 15 residues long. The V end was cut by 2 bases, the J end by 6 bases, with 14 bases between.

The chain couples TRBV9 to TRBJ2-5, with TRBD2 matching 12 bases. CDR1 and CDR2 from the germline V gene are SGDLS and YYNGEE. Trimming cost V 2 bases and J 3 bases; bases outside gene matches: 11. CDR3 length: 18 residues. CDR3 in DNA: TGTGCCAGCAGCGTGGGGTCGACTAGCGGGAGAAACGAAGAGACCCAGTACTTC. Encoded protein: CASSVGSTSGRNEETQYF.

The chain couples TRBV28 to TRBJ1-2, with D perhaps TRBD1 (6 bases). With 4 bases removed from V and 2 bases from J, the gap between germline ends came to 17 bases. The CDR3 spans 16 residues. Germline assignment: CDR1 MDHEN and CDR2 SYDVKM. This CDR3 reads CASSSNPTGLNYGYTF. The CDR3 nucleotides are TGTGCCAGCAGTTCAAACCCGACAGGTCTCAACTATGGCTACACCTTC.

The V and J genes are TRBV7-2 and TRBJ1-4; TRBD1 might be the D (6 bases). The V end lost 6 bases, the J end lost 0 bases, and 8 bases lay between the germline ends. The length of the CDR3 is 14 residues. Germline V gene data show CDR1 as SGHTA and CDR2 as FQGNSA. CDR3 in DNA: TGTGCCAGCAGAAGGGGGACAACTAATGAAAAACTGTTTTTT. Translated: CASRRGTTNEKLFF.

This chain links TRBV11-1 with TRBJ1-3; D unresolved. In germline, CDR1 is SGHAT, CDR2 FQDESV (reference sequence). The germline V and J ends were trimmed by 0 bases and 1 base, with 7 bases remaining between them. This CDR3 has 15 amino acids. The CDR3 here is CASSLAPTSGNTIYF. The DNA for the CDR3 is TGTGCCAGCAGCTTAGCGCCGACATCTGGAAACACCATATATTTT.

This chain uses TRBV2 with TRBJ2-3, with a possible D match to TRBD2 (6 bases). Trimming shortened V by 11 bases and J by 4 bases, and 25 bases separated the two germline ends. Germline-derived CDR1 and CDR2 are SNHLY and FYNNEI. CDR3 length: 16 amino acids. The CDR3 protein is CAGLRDSGVRSDTQYF. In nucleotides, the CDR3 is TGTGCCGGCCTTCGGGACTCCGGCGTGAGGTCAGATACGCAGTATTTT.

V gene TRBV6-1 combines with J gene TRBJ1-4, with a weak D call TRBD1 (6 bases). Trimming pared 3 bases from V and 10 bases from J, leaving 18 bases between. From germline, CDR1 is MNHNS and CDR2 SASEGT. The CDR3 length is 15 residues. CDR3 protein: CASSDGESGAGKLFF. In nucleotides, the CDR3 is TGTGCCAGCAGTGATGGGGAATCAGGGGCGGGAAAACTGTTTTTT.

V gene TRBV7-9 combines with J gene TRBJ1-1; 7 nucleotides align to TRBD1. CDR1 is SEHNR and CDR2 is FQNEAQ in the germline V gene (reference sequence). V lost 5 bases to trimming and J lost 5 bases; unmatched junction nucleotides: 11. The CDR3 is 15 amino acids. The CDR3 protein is CASSPGQVPRTEAFF. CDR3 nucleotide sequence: TGTGCCAGCAGCCCTGGACAGGTCCCAAGGACTGAAGCTTTCTTT.

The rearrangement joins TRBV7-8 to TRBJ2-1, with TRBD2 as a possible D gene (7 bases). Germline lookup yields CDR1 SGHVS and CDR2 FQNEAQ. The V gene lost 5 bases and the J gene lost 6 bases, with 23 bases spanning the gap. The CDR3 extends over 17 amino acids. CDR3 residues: CASSHDSVRGGGNEQFF. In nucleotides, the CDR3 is TGTGCCAGCAGCCACGACTCAGTCAGGGGCGGGGGCAATGAGCAGTTCTTC.

The CDR3 region has the DNA TGTGCCAGCAGCTTGGGGTCTAGCGAGTACTTC. It yields the protein CASSLGSSEYF. The chain uses TRBV5-4 and TRBJ2-7, with D perhaps TRBD2 (6 bases). V was pared by 0 bases and J by 11 bases, with 9 bases between. In germline, CDR1 is SGHNT, CDR2 YYREEE (reference sequence). The CDR3 runs to 11 residues.

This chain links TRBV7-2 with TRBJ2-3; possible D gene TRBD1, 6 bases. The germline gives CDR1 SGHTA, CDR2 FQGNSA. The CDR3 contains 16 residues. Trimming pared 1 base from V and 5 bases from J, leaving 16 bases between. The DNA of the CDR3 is TGTGCCAGCAGCTTAGGCCGGCAGGGGACCGGAGATACGCAGTATTTT. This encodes CASSLGRQGTGDTQYF.

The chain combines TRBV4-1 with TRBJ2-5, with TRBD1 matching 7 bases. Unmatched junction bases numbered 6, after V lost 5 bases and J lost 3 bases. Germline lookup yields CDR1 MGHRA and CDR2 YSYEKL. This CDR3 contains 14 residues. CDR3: CASSIPGTEETQYF. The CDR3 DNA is TGCGCCAGCAGCATTCCCGGGACAGAAGAGACCCAGTACTTC.

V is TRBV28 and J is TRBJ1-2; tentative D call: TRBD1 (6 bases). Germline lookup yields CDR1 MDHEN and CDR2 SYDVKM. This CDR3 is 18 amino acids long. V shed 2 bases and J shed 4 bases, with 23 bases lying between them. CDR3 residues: CASSLAGALSSSFYGYTF. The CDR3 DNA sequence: TGTGCCAGCAGTTTAGCAGGGGCGTTATCCTCAAGTTTCTATGGCTACACCTTC.

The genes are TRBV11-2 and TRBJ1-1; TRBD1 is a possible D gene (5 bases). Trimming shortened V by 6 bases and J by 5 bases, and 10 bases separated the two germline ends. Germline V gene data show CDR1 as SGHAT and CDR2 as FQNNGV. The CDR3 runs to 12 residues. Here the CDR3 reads CASRDGGTEAFF. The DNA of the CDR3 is TGTGCCAGCAGGGACGGGGGAACTGAAGCTTTCTTT.

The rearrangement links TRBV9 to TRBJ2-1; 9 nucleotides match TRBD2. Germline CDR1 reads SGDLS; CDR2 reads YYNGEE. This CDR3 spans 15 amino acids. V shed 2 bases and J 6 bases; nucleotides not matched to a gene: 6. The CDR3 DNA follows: TGTGCCAGCAGCGTTGGCGGGGGGGCCGGCAATGAGCAGTTCTTC. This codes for CASSVGGGAGNEQFF.